The clone carrying this T cell receptor beta chain turned up a few times. This sample is drawn from a study of blood T cell repertoires in COVID-19. At the level of the study: Both acute and convalescent COVID-19 samples were obtained from the United States, Italy and Spain. The cDNA or gDNA used as material had been derived from T cells, B-cell-depleted T cells, or PBMCs.

J gave up 7 bases and V 6 bases, and 12 bases lay outside the gene matches. The CDR3 runs 14 residues. Per germline, CDR1 SEHNR and CDR2 FQNEAQ (reference sequence). Per the original methods: Reference gene primer amplification in the assay estimated nucleated cell counts. TCRdb keeps only in-frame clones here, not all; method: immunoSEQ multiplex PCR. V, J and clone size derive from that table, while D and trimming were established from the DNA sequence. This sample carries under 300,000 clones, approximately 85% of them seen once, and the ten largest clones take approximately 2%. The recovered donors of Cohort 3 showed two negative PCRs, clearance, or symptom resolution.

The source material was PBMCs or T cells enriched from blood (not recorded which). The clonotype was recovered from a woman in her forties or fifties who had recovered from COVID-19. J is TRBJ2-7 and V is TRBV7-9; 7 nucleotides line up with TRBD2. The CDR3 region has the DNA TGTGCCAGCAGTCGCTTGGGAGGGTTGGTTGAGCAGTACTTC. Translated, it gives CASSRLGGLVEQYF.